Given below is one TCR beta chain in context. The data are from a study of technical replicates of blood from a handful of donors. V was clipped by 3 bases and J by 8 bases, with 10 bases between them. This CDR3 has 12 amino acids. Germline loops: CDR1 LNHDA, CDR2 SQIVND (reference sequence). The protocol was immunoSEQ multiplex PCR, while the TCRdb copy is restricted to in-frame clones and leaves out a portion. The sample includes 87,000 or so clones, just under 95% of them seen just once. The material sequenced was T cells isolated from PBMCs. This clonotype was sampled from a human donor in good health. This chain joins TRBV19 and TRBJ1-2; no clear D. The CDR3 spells CASSMREGGYTF. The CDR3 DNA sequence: TGTGCCAGTAGTATGAGGGAGGGAGGCTACACCTTC. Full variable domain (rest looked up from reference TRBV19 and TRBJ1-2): DGGITQSPKYLFRKEGQNVTLSCEQNLNHDAMYWYRQDPGQGLRLIYYSQIVNDFQKGDIAEGYSVSREKKESFPLTVTSAQKNPTAFYLCASSMREGGYTFGSGTRLTVV.